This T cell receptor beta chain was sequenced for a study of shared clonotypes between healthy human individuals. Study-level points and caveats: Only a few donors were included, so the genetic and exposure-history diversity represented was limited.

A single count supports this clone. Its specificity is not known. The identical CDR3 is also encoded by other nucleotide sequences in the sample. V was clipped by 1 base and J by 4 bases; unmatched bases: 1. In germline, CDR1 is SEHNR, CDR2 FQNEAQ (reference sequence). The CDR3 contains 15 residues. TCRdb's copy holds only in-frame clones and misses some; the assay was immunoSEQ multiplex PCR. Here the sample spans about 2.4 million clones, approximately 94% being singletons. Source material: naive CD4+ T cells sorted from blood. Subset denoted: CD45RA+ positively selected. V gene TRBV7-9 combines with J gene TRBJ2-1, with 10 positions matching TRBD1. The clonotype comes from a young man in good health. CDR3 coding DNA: TGTGCCAGCAGCTTAGGACAGGGGGCGTACAATGAGCAGTTCTTC. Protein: CASSLGQGAYNEQFF.